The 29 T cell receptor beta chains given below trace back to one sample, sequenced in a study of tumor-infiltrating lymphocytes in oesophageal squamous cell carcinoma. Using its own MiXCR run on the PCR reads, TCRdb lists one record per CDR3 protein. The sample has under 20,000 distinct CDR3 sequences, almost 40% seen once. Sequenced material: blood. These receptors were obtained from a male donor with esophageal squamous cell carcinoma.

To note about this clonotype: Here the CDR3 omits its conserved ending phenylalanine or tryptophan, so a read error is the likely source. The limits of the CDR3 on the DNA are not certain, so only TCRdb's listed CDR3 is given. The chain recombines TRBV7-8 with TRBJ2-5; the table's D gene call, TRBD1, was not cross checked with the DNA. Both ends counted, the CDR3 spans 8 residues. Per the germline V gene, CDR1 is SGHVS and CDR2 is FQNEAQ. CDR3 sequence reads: CASSLVGG.

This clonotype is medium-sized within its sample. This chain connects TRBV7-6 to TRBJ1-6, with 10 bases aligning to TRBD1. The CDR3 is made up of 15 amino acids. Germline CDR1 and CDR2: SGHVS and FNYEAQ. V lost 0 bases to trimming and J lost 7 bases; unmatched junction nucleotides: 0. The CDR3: CASSLADRGNSPLHF. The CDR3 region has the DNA TGTGCCAGCAGCTTAGCGGACAGGGGGAATTCACCCCTCCACTTT.

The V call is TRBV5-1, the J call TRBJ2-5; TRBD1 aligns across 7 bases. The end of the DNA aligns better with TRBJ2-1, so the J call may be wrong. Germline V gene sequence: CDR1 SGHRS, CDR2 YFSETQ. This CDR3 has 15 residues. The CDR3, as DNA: TGCGCCAGCAGCTTGAGGACAGGTACTACAGATACGCAGTTCTTC. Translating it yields CASSLRTGTTDTQFF.

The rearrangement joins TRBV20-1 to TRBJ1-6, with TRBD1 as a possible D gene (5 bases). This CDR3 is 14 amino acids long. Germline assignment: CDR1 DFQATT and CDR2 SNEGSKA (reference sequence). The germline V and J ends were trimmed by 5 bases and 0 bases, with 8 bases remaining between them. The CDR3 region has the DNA TGCAGTGCTGTCGGGGGCTCCTATAATTCACCCCTCCACTTT. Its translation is CSAVGGSYNSPLHF.

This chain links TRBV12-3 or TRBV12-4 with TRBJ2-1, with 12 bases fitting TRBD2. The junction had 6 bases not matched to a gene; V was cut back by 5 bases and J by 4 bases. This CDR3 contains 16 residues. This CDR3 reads CASSLNGLAGYNEQFF. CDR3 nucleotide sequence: TGTGCCAGCAGTCTCAACGGACTAGCGGGGTACAATGAGCAGTTCTTC.

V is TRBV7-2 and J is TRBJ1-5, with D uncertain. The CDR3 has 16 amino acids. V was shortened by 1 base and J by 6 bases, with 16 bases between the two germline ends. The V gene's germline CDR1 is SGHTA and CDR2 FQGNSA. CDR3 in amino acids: CASSLDGLGRGQPQHF. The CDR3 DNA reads TGTGCCAGCAGCTTAGACGGCCTAGGGCGGGGTCAGCCCCAGCATTTT.

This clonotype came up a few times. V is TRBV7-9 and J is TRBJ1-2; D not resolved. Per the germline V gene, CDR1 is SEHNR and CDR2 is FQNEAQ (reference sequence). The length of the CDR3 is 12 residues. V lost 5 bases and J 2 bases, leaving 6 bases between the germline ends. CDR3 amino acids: CASSRPNYGYTF. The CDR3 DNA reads TGTGCCAGCAGCCGGCCAAACTATGGCTACACCTTC.

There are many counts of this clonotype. DNA for the CDR3: TGTGCCAGCAGTTTAAGGCGTTCGACAGCTAACTATGGCTACACCTTC. As protein: CASSLRRSTANYGYTF. The chain employs TRBV27 and TRBJ1-2; TRBD1 might be the D (5 bases). The CDR3 totals 16 residues. Per the germline V gene, CDR1 is MNHEY and CDR2 is SMNVEV (reference sequence). The ends were cut back, 2 bases at V and 0 bases at J, with 13 bases in the middle.

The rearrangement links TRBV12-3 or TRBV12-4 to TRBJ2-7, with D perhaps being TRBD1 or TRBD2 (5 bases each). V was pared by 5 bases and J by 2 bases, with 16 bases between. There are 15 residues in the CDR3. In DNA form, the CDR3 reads TGTGCCAGCAGTAACCTCCGGGACGGGACCTACGAGCAGTACTTC. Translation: CASSNLRDGTYEQYF.

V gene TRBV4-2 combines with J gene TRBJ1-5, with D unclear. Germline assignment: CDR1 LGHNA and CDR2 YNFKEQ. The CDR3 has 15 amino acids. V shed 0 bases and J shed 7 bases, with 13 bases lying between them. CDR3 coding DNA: TGTGCCAGCAGCCAAGAAATAGGCGGCAGGCAGCCCCAGCATTTT. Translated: CASSQEIGGRQPQHF.

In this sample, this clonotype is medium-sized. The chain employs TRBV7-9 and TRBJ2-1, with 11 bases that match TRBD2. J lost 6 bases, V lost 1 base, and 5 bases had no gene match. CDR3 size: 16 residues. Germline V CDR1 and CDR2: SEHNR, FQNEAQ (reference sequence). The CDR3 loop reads CASSLVGLAGGNEQFF. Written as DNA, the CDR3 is TGTGCCAGCAGCTTAGTCGGACTAGCGGGCGGCAATGAGCAGTTCTTC.

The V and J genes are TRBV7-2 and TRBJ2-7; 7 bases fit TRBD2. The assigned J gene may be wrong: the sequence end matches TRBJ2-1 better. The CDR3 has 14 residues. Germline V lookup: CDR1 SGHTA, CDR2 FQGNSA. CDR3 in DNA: TGTGCCAGCAGCGGACTAGTTGGGTACAATGAGCAGTTCTTC. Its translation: CASSGLVGYNEQFF.

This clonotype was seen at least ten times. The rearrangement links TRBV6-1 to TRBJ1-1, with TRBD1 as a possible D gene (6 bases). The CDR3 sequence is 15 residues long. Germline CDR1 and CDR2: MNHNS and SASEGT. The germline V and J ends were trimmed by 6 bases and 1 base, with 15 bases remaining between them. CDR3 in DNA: TGTGCCAGCAGACGGTACAGGGTAGGGAACACTGAAGCTTTCTTT. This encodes CASRRYRVGNTEAFF.

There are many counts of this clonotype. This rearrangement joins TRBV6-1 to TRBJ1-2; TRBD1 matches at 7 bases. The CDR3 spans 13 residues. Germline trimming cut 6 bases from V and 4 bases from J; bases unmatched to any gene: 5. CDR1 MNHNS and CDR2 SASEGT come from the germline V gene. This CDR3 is CASSTGTVYGYTF. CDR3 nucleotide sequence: TGTGCCAGCAGCACCGGGACAGTCTATGGCTACACCTTC.

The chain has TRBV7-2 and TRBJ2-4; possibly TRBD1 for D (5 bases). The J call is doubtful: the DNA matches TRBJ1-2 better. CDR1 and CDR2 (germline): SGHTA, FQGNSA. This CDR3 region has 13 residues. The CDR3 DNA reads TGTGCCAGCAGCTGGACAACACAAAGGGGCTACACCTTC. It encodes CASSWTTQRGYTF.

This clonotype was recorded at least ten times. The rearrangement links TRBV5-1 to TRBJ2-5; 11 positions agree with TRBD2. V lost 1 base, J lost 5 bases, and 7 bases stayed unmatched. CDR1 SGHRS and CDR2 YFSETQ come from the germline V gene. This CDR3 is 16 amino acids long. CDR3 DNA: TGCGCCAGCAGCTTGACTAGCGGGAGCGCCTGGGAGACCCAGTACTTC. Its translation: CASSLTSGSAWETQYF.

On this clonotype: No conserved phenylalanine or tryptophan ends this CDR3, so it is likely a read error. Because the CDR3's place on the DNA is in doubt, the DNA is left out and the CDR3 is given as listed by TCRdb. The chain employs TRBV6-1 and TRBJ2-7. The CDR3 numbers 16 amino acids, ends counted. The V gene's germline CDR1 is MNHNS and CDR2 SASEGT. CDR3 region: CASSEASTTYGYTFGS.

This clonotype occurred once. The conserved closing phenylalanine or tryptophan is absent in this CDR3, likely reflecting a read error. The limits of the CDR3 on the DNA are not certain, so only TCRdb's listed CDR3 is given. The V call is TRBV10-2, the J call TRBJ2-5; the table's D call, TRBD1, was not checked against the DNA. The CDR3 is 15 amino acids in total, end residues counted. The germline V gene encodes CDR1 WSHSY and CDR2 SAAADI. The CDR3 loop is CASSERQLYGYTFGS.

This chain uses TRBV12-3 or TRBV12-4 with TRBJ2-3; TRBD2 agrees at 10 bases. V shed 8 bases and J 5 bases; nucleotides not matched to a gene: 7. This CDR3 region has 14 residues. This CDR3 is CASASGGAGDTQYF. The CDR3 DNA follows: TGTGCCAGCGCCAGCGGGGGGGCGGGAGATACGCAGTATTTT.

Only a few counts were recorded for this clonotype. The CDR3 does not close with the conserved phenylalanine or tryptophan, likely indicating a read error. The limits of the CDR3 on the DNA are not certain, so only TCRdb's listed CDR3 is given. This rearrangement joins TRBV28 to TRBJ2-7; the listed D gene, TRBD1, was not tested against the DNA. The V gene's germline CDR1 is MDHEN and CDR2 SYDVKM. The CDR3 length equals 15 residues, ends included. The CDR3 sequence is CASSQGTDYGYTFGS.

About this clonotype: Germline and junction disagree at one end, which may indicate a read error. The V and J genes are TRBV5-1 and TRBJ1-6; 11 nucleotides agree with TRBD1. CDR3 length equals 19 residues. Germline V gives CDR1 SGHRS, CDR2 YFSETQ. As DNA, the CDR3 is TGCGCCAGCAGCAGGGGGGACAGGGGGTTCGGGTCCTATAATTCACCCCTCCACTTC. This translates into CASSRGDRGFGSYNSPLHF.

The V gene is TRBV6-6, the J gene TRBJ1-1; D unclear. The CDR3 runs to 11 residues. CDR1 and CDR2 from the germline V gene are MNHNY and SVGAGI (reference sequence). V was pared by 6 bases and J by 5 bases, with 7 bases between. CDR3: CASRDFTEAFF. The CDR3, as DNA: TGTGCCAGCAGGGACTTTACTGAAGCTTTCTTT.

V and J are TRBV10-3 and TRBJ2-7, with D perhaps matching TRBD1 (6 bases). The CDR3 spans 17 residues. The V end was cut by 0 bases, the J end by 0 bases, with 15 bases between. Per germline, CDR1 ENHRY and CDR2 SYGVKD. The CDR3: CAISESLIGGNSYEQYF. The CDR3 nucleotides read TGTGCCATCAGTGAGTCGCTAATAGGGGGTAACTCCTACGAGCAGTACTTC.

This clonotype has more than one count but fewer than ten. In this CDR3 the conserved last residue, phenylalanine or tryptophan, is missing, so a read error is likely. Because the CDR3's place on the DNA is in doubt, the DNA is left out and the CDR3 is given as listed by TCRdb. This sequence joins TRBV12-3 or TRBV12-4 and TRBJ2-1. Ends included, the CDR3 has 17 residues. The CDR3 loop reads CASSFGETANYGYTFGS.

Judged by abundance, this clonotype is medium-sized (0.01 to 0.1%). The CDR3 loop is CATRAQGNTGELFF. The CDR3 DNA reads as TGTGCCACGAGGGCGCAGGGGAACACCGGGGAGCTGTTTTTT. This chain links TRBV24-1 with TRBJ2-2, with D possibly being TRBD1 or TRBD2 (5 bases each). Germline V lookup: CDR1 KGHDR, CDR2 SFDVKD. The V end was cut by 10 bases, the J end by 1 base, with 12 bases between. The CDR3 is 14 amino acids.

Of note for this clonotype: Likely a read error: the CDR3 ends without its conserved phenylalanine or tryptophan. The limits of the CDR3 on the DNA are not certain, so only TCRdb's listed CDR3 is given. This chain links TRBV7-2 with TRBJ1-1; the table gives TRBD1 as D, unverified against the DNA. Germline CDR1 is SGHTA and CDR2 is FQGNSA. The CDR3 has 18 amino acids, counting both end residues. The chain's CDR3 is CASSLGQGSVGYTFGSAP.

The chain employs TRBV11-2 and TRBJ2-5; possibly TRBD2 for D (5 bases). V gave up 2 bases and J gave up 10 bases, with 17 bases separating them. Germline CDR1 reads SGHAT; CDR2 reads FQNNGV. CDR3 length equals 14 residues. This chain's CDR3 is CASSLNTQPGSQYF. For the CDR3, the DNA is TGTGCCAGCAGCTTAAATACTCAGCCGGGGAGCCAGTACTTC. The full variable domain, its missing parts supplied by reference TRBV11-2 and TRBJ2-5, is EAGVAQSPRYKIIEKRQSVAFWCNPISGHATLYWYQQILGQGPKLLIQFQNNGVVDDSQLPKDRFSAERLKGVDSTLKIQPAKLEDSAVYLCASSLNTQPGSQYFGPGTRLLVL.

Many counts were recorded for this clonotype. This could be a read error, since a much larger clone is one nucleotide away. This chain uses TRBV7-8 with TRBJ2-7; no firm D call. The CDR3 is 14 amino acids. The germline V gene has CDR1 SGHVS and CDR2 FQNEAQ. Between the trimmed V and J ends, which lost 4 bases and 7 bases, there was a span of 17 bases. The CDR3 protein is CASSYEYSYNEQYF. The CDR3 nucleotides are TGTGCCAGCAGCTATGAATATTCCTACAATGAGCAGTACTTC.

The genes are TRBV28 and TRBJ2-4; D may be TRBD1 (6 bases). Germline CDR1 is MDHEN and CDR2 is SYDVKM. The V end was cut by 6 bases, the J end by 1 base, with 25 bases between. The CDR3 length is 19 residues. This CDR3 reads CASSLRAFSGERAKNIQYF. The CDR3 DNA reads TGTGCCAGCAGCCTTAGGGCCTTCTCAGGGGAGCGGGCCAAAAACATTCAGTACTTC.